The rows below give T cell receptor beta chains drawn from one sample of a study of cytomegalovirus exposure and HLA in healthy donors. Clones were sequenced by immunoSEQ multiplex PCR, and TCRdb holds only the in-frame ones, with some missing. Of about 280,000 clones listed, 85% to 90% are singletons. What was sequenced was PBMCs. These receptors originate from a woman aged 18-29 years in good health and CMV-seronegative. The CDR3 runs from the conserved cysteine through the conserved F or W.

j_call v_call cdr3_aa
TRBJ2-7 TRBV7-9 CASRGGTISYEQYF
TRBJ1-4 TRBV6-5 CASTETGGFEKLFF
TRBJ2-5 TRBV7-2 CASSLDAGPETQYF
TRBJ2-3 TRBV4-1 CASSQEAHRIVGSTDTQYF
TRBJ2-1 TRBV6-6 CASRRAGDEQFF
TRBJ2-1 TRBV30 CAWSVSAAQYNEQFF
TRBJ1-4 TRBV28 CASGRQHQRKKLFF
TRBJ1-3 TRBV9 CASSVGGTGNTIYF
TRBJ2-2 TRBV2 CASKGGRADHGELFF
TRBJ2-5 TRBV4-1 CASADGGGRAGETQYF
TRBJ2-6 TRBV5-1 CASSSGQGGSGANVLTF
TRBJ2-1 TRBV9 CASSASRTSGSPYNEQFF
TRBJ1-5 TRBV7-2 CASSLNRGLDQPQHF
TRBJ2-2 TRBV5-4 CASSEGLENTGELFF
TRBJ2-5 TRBV5-4 CASSARDNETQYF
TRBJ1-1 TRBV2 CASRDRNTEAFF
TRBJ1-2 TRBV28 CASSLGRGDLYGYTF
TRBJ2-7 TRBV18 CASSDLTGTGGSEQYF
TRBJ1-1 TRBV18 CASSPRGRSEAFF
TRBJ2-3 TRBV4-3 CASSQESPGSTDTQYF
TRBJ2-7 TRBV5-1 CASSLGGLLTEEQYF
TRBJ2-7 TRBV7-8 CASSSDLPYEQYF
TRBJ2-7 TRBV13 CASSLRDRVSYEQYF